These 4 T cell receptor beta chains were all obtained from the same sample, sequenced in a study of read filtering for tumor transcriptome and immune sequencing. Molecular barcoded adaptors covering alpha/delta and beta/gamma chains were used on 400 ng RNA. One entry per CDR3 protein, called by TCRdb with MiXCR from the reads. The table includes 120,000 or so distinct CDR3 sequences, approximately 13% detected once. The sequenced material came from a population of CD138-negative cells sorted from bone marrow. The origin of the receptors is a donor aged 40 or over with multiple myeloma.

This clonotype was counted between two and nine times. A much larger clone lies a single base off, so this may be a read error. The chain carries TRBV4-1 and TRBJ1-2; D is perhaps TRBD1 (5 bases). CDR3 length: 13 residues. CDR1 is MGHRA and CDR2 is YSYEKL in the germline V gene. The CDR3 sequence: CASSQEGYRGYSF. The CDR3 nucleotides are TGCGCCAGCAGCCAGGAAGGGTATAGGGGCTACTCCTTC.

V gene TRBV12-5 combines with J gene TRBJ2-3; D unresolved. CDR1 LGHNT and CDR2 FRNRAP come from the germline V gene. This CDR3 is built from 13 residues. V lost 2 bases and J lost 6, with 9 bases in between. The CDR3: CASGLPESDTQYF. The CDR3 DNA sequence: TGTGCTAGTGGTTTGCCTGAAAGTGATACGCAGTATTTT.

This clonotype was counted at least ten times. The chain couples TRBV2 to TRBJ2-3; D is undetermined. V lost 3 bases, J lost 3 bases, and 10 bases lay in between. Germline V gene lookup returns CDR1 SNHLY and CDR2 FYNNEI. The length of the CDR3 is 14 residues. The CDR3 reads CASSELTETDTQYF. The CDR3, as DNA: TGTGCCAGCAGTGAGCTTACCGAAACAGATACGCAGTATTTT.

V gene TRBV7-8 combines with J gene TRBJ1-1; D gene unclear. Trimming took off 0 bases at V and 1 base at J, with 3 bases between the two ends. Germline loops: CDR1 SGHVS, CDR2 FQNEAQ. The length of the CDR3 is 13 residues. The chain's CDR3 is CASSLAPNTEAFF. The CDR3 region has the DNA TGTGCCAGCAGCTTAGCGCCGAACACTGAAGCTTTCTTT.